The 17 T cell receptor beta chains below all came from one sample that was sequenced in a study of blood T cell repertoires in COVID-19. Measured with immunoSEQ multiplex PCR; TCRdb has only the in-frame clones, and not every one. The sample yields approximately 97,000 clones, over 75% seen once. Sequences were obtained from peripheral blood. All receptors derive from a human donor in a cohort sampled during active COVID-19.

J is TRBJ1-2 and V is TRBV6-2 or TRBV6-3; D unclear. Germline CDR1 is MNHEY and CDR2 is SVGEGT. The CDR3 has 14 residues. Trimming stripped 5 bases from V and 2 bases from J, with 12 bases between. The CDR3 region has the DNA TGTGCCAGCAGTCATCGATACAGCAACTATGGCTACACCTTC. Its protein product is CASSHRYSNYGYTF.

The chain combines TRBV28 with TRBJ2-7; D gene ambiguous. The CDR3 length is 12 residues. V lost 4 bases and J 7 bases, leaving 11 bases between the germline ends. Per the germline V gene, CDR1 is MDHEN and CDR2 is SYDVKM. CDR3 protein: CASSSQVEEQYF. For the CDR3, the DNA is TGTGCCAGCAGTTCTCAGGTTGAGGAGCAGTACTTC.

CDR3 residues: CASSLIEDTEAFF. The CDR3 bases are TGTGCCAGCAGCTTAATAGAGGACACTGAAGCTTTCTTT. The rearrangement joins TRBV7-3 to TRBJ1-1; D uncertain. V was trimmed by 1 base and J by 3 bases, leaving 6 bases between them. The CDR3 is 13 amino acids. Germline CDR1 and CDR2: SGHTA and FQGTGA.

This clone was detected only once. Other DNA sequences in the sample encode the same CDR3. The CDR3 here is CAWSTRENQPQHF. The DNA for the CDR3 is TGTGCCTGGAGCACCAGGGAAAATCAGCCCCAGCATTTT. The V call is TRBV30, the J call TRBJ1-5; D perhaps matches TRBD1 (5 bases). V lost 3 bases, J lost 4 bases, and 10 bases lay in between. CDR3 length: 13 amino acids. The germline gives CDR1 GTSNPN, CDR2 SVGIG (reference sequence). The full variable domain, in which reference TRBV30 and TRBJ1-5 provide the parts outside the CDR3, is SQTIHQWPATLVQPVGSPLSLECTVEGTSNPNLYWYRQAAGRGLQLLFYSVGIGQISSEVPQNLSASRPQDRQFILSSKKLLLSDSGFYLCAWSTRENQPQHFGDGTRLSIL.

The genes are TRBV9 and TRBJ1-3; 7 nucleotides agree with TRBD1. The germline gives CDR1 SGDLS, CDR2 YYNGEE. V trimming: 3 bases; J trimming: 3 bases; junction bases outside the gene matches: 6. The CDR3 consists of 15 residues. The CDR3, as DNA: TGTGCCAGCAGCGCCACACAGGGGTATGGAAACACCATATATTTT. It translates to CASSATQGYGNTIYF.

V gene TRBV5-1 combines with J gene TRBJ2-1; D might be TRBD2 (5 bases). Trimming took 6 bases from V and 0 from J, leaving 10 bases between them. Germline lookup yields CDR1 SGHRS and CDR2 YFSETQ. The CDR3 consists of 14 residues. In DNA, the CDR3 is TGCGCCAGCACGGAGCGGTCCTCCTACAATGAGCAGTTCTTC. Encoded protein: CASTERSSYNEQFF. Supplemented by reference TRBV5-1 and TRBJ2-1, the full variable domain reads KAGVTQTPRYLIKTRGQQVTLSCSPISGHRSVSWYQQTPGQGLQFLFEYFSETQRNKGNFPGRFSGRQFSNSRSEMNVSTLELGDSALYLCASTERSSYNEQFFGPGTRLTVL.

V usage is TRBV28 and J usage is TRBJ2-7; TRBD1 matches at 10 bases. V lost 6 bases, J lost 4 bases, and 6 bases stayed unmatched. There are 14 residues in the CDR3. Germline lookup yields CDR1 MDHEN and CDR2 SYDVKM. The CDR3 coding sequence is TGTGCCAGCAGAGAGACAGGGGGCGGGTACGAGCAGTACTTC. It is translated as CASRETGGGYEQYF. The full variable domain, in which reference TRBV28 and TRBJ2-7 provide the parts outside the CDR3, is DVKVTQSSRYLVKRTGEKVFLECVQDMDHENMFWYRQDPGLGLRLIYFSYDVKMKEKGDIPEGYSVSREKKERFSLILESASTNQTSMYLCASRETGGGYEQYFGPGTRLTVT.

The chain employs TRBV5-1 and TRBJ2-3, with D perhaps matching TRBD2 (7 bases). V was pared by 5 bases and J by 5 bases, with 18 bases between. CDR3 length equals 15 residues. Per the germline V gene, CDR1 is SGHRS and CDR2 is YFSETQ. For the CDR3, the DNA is TGCGCCAGCAGATCTACGGGGGGCCGGGGAGATACGCAGTATTTT. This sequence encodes CASRSTGGRGDTQYF.

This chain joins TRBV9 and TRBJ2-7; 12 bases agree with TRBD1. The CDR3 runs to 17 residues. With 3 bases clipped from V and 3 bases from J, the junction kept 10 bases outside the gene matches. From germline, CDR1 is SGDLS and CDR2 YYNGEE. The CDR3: CASSGTGTGGFGYEQYF. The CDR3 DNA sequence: TGTGCCAGCAGCGGGACCGGGACAGGGGGCTTCGGCTACGAGCAGTACTTC.

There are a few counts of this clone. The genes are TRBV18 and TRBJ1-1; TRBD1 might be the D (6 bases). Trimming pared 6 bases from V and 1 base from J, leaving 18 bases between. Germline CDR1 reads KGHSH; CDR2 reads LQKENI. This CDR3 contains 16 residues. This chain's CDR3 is CASSQGPQGPNTEAFF. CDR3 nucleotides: TGTGCCAGCTCCCAGGGGCCCCAGGGGCCGAACACTGAAGCTTTCTTT.

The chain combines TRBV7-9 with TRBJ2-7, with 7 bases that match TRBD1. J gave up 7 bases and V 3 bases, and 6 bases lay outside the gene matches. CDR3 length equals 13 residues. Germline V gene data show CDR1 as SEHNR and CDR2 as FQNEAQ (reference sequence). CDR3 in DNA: TGTGCCAGCAGCTTGGGACAGTCTCGGGAGCAGTACTTC. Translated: CASSLGQSREQYF.

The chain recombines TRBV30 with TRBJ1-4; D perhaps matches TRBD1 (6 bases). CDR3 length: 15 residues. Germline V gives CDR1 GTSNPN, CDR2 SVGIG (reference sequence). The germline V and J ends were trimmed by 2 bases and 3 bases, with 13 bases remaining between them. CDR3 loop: CAWSSNRVSNEKLFF. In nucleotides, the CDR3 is TGTGCCTGGAGTAGTAACAGGGTTTCTAATGAAAAACTGTTTTTT.

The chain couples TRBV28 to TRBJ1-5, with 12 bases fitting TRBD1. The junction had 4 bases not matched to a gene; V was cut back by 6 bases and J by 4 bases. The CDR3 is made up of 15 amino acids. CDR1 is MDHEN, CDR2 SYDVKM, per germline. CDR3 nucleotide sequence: TGTGCCAGCAGATGGGACAGGGGGCTTAATCAGCCCCAGCATTTT. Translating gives CASRWDRGLNQPQHF.

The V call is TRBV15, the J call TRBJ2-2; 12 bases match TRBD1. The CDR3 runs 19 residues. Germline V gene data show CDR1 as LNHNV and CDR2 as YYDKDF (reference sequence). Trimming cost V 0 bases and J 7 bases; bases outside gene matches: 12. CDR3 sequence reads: CATSREGSGTGGSNGELFF. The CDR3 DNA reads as TGTGCCACCAGCAGAGAGGGGTCCGGGACAGGGGGCTCAAACGGGGAGCTGTTTTTT.

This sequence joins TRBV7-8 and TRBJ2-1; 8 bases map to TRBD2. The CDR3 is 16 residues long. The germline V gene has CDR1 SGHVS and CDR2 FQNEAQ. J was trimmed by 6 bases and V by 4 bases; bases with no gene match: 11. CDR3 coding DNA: TGTGCCAGCAGCTCCAAAGGGACGGGAGGGCCCAATGAGCAGTTCTTC. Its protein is CASSSKGTGGPNEQFF.

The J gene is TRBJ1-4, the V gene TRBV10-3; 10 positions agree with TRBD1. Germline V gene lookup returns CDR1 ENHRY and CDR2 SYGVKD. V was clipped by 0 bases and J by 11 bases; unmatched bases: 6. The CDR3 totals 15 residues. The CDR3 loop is CAISESTSGQGKLFF. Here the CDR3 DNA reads TGTGCCATCAGTGAGTCGACTTCGGGACAGGGGAAACTGTTTTTT.

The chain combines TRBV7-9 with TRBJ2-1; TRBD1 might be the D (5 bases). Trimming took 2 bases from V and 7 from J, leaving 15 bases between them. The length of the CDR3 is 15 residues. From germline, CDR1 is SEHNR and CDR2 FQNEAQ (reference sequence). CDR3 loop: CASSLQGNALNEQFF. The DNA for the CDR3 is TGTGCCAGCAGCTTACAGGGAAATGCGTTGAATGAGCAGTTCTTC.